Given below is one T cell receptor beta chain in context. The data stem from a study of blood T cell repertoires in COVID-19. Whole-study context: PBMCs, B-cell-depleted T cells, or T cells were the source of the cDNA or gDNA that made up the material.

The ends lost 4 bases at V and 2 bases at J; junction bases unmatched: 0. This CDR3 comprises 13 residues. Germline CDR1 and CDR2: SGHTS and YDEGEE. Original analysis: Reference gene primer amplification yielded estimated nucleated cell counts. Here immunoSEQ multiplex PCR was the method, and the copy in TCRdb shows in-frame clones only, minus some. The V and J calls and clone size come from that table; D and trimming were worked out from the DNA. Of some 50,000 clones in the sample, 65% to 90% were seen once. The gene calls are TRBV5-8 and TRBJ2-3, with 8 bases fitting TRBD1. The receptor was isolated from a human donor in a cohort sampled during active COVID-19. The sequenced sample was peripheral blood. CDR3 region: CASSQGATDTQYF. Here the CDR3 DNA reads TGTGCCAGCAGCCAGGGGGCCACAGATACGCAGTATTTT.